The TCR beta chain under discussion was sequenced for a study of T cell responses to AZD1222 COVID-19 vaccine. Study-wide points: Repertoire sampling happened only post peak T cell response. Clonal diversity may have been underestimated in mostly white British donors.

On this clone: Its target is unknown.

Generated by immunoSEQ multiplex PCR, the TCRdb table keeps only in-frame clones and is missing some. The sample records 150,000 to 200,000 clones, approximately 92% being singletons. The V end lost 2 bases, the J end lost 0 bases, and 14 bases lay between the germline ends. This CDR3 comprises 17 residues. Germline CDR1 SGHDT, CDR2 YYEEEE. This clonotype originated in an adult in good health. The genes are TRBV5-6 and TRBJ2-2; D might be TRBD2 (6 bases). Sequencing was performed on peripheral blood, taken on day 0 of AZD1222 vaccination. Here the CDR3 reads CASSLNGRLTNTGELFF. In nucleotides, the CDR3 is TGTGCCAGCAGCTTAAACGGGAGATTAACGAACACCGGGGAGCTGTTTTTT.